The rows below give T cell receptor beta chains drawn from one sample of a study of patients and donors after allogeneic stem cell transplantation. TCRdb called the RT-PCR reads again in MiXCR, with one record for every CDR3 protein. The sample contains some 960,000 distinct CDR3 sequences, about a sixth of which appear only once. Sequencing was carried out using blood, either unsorted or a sorted T cell fraction (not recorded which). Receptor source: a human donor who was either an allogeneic HSCT recipient or a stem cell or donor lymphocyte infusion donor (not recorded which). It is not recorded whose cells these are; they may come from a transplant donor. CDR3s include the opening cysteine and the closing phenylalanine or tryptophan. Fields, in order: clone size, V gene, D gene, J gene, CDR3 protein, CDR3 DNA. The D gene is left open where the match is weak. Clone size is stated in some rows and not others, as once, few, many or a class when expanded.

-	TRBV4-3	TRBD1	TRBJ1-2	CASSQGTGDHGYTF	TGCGCCAGCAGCCAAGGGACAGGGGACCATGGCTACACCTTC
few	TRBV12-3/TRBV12-4	-	TRBJ2-6	CASSLGMVGSWANVLTF	TGTGCCAGCAGTTTAGGCATGGTGGGCTCTTGGGCCAACGTCCTGACTTTC
few	TRBV6-5	-	TRBJ2-1	CASSYPGTGEQFF	TGTGCCAGCAGTTACCCCGGGACCGGGGAGCAGTTCTTC
few	TRBV9	-	TRBJ2-3	CASSVIPSTDTQYF	TGTGCCAGCAGCGTAATCCCTAGCACAGATACGCAGTATTTT
few	TRBV24-1	-	TRBJ2-3	CATSDLRGPTDTQYF	TGTGCCACCAGTGATTTGAGGGGCCCCACAGATACGCAGTATTTT
-	TRBV9	-	TRBJ1-1	CASSVATWATEAFF	TGTGCCAGCAGCGTAGCTACGTGGGCGACAGAAGCTTTCTTT
-	TRBV20-1	-	TRBJ1-2	CSANLRTAYGYTF	TGCAGTGCTAATCTTCGGACAGCTTATGGCTACACCTTC
-	TRBV6-1	-	TRBJ1-2	CASRTDPGDYGYTF	TGTGCCAGCAGGACAGACCCTGGGGACTATGGCTACACCTTC
few	TRBV11-2	-	TRBJ2-1	CASSLGAITYNEQFF	TGTGCCAGCAGCTTAGGTGCCATCACCTACAATGAGCAGTTCTTC
few	TRBV20-1	-	TRBJ1-2	CSVPGIQRVYGYTF	TGCAGTGTCCCAGGTATACAGAGAGTCTATGGCTACACCTTC
-	TRBV12-3/TRBV12-4	TRBD1	TRBJ2-3	CASRRQGWTDTQYF	TGTGCCAGCAGGCGACAGGGTTGGACAGATACGCAGTATTTT
-	TRBV21-1	-	TRBJ1-5	CASSPEGSPGGRKPQHF	TGTGCCAGCAGCCCCGAAGGGTCGCCAGGGGGCAGGAAGCCCCAGCATTTT
-	TRBV15	TRBD1	TRBJ1-2	CATSSNPGTGGYTF	TGTGCCACCAGCTCTAATCCGGGGACAGGCGGCTACACCTTC
many	TRBV15	-	TRBJ2-1	CATSRALGNDEQFF	TGTGCCACCAGTAGGGCTTTAGGGAACGATGAGCAGTTCTTC
-	TRBV12-3/TRBV12-4	-	TRBJ2-2	CASRSTLQGTGELFF	TGTGCCAGCAGATCTACCCTCCAGGGCACCGGGGAGCTGTTTTTT
few	TRBV7-9	-	TRBJ2-2	CASSYGTQRDTGELFF	TGTGCCAGCAGCTATGGGACGCAGCGGGACACCGGGGAGCTGTTTTTT
-	TRBV30	TRBD2	TRBJ2-5	CAWGRLARPQETQYF	TGTGCCTGGGGCCGACTAGCGAGACCCCAAGAGACCCAGTACTTC
-	TRBV3-1	TRBD2	TRBJ2-5	CASSHGLGSGETQYF	TGTGCCAGCAGCCACGGACTAGGTAGTGGGGAGACCCAGTACTTC
-	TRBV20-1	-	TRBJ2-3	CSARLLTDTQYF	TGCAGTGCTCGACTACTCACAGATACGCAGTATTTT
-	TRBV29-1	-	TRBJ2-3	CSVDGREADTQYF	TGCAGCGTTGACGGTAGGGAGGCAGATACGCAGTATTTT